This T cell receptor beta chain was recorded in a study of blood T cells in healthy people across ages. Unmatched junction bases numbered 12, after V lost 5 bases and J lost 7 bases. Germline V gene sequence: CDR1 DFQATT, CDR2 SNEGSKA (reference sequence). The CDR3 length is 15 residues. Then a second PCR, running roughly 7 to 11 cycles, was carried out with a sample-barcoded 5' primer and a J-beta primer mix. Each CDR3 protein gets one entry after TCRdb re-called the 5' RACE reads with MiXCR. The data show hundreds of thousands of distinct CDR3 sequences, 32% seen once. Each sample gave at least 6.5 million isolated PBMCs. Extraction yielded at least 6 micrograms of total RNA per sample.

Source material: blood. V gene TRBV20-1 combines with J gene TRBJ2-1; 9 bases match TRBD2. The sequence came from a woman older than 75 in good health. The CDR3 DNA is TGCAGTGCTTACCCCGGCGGGAGGGCAGGGAATGAGCAGTTCTTC. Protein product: CSAYPGGRAGNEQFF.